The 32 T cell receptor beta chains below all came from one sample that was sequenced in a study of T cells in localized non-small cell lung cancer. Generated by immunoSEQ multiplex PCR, the TCRdb table keeps only in-frame clones and is missing some. Found here are more than 20,000 clones, 80% to 85% of them singletons; the top ten hold around 5%. Sequencing was performed on PBMCs, taken before any cancer treatment. The source is a man between 40 and 70 years old with stage II lung adenocarcinoma.

V and J are TRBV5-1 and TRBJ2-7; a weak D match, TRBD1 (6 bases). The CDR3 is 14 amino acids. From germline, CDR1 is SGHRS and CDR2 YFSETQ. Trimming shortened V by 4 bases and J by 2 bases, and 13 bases separated the two germline ends. CDR3 sequence: CASSPETGPYEQYF. For the CDR3, the DNA is TGCGCCAGCAGCCCGGAAACAGGGCCCTACGAGCAGTACTTC.

The rearrangement uses TRBV5-1 and TRBJ2-3, with D possibly matching TRBD1 (6 bases). Deletions cut 4 bases from V and 4 bases from J, with 13 bases between. The CDR3 spans 14 residues. Germline lookup yields CDR1 SGHRS and CDR2 YFSETQ. The CDR3 nucleotides read TGCGCCAGCAGCCTGGCAGGGGTTGCAGATACGCAGTATTTT. This encodes CASSLAGVADTQYF. Full variable domain (missing parts from reference TRBV5-1 and TRBJ2-3): KAGVTQTPRYLIKTRGQQVTLSCSPISGHRSVSWYQQTPGQGLQFLFEYFSETQRNKGNFPGRFSGRQFSNSRSEMNVSTLELGDSALYLCASSLAGVADTQYFGPGTRLTVL.

The rearrangement joins TRBV18 to TRBJ1-4; perhaps TRBD1 as D (6 bases). The CDR3 extends over 15 amino acids. Germline assignment: CDR1 KGHSH and CDR2 LQKENI. V was trimmed by 3 bases and J by 3 bases, leaving 11 bases between them. The CDR3: CASSPNRDPNEKLFF. The CDR3 DNA follows: TGTGCCAGCTCACCCAACAGGGACCCTAATGAAAAACTGTTTTTT.

This clone was seen only once. The chain combines TRBV28 with TRBJ2-5; D perhaps matches TRBD1 (5 bases). With 6 bases removed from V and 1 base from J, the gap between germline ends came to 9 bases. The CDR3 has 13 residues. The germline V gene has CDR1 MDHEN and CDR2 SYDVKM. The CDR3 DNA is TGTGCCAGCAGCCCAGACAGCCAAGAGACCCAGTACTTC. This codes for CASSPDSQETQYF.

This clone showed up just a few times. V and J are TRBV7-6 and TRBJ2-3; a weak D match, TRBD2 (6 bases). This CDR3 is 17 amino acids long. V shed 0 bases and J shed 2 bases, with 15 bases lying between them. Per germline, CDR1 SGHVS and CDR2 FNYEAQ. CDR3 sequence (DNA): TGTGCCAGCAGCTTAGCGGGGGTAGCGGTACCCACAGATACGCAGTATTTT. Its translation: CASSLAGVAVPTDTQYF.

CDR3 in amino acids: CAWTRGRAGELFF. Written as DNA, the CDR3 is TGTGCCTGGACCAGGGGTCGCGCCGGGGAGCTGTTTTTT. This chain links TRBV30 with TRBJ2-2; the D gene is possibly TRBD1 (6 bases). Germline V gene lookup returns CDR1 GTSNPN and CDR2 SVGIG (reference sequence). Trimming stripped 4 bases from V and 6 bases from J, with 12 bases between. This CDR3 has 13 residues.

CDR3 in amino acids: CSASRKNEQFF. CDR3 bases: TGCAGTGCTAGTAGAAAGAATGAGCAGTTCTTC. This chain connects TRBV20-1 to TRBJ2-1; no definite D call. This CDR3 is 11 amino acids long. V gave up 3 bases and J gave up 7 bases, with 7 bases separating them. The V gene's germline CDR1 is DFQATT and CDR2 SNEGSKA (reference sequence).

J is TRBJ2-4 and V is TRBV2, with a tentative D call TRBD1 (6 bases). V dropped 6 bases and J dropped 3 bases, with 9 bases sitting between them. The CDR3 totals 13 residues. CDR1 is SNHLY, CDR2 FYNNEI, per germline. In DNA, the CDR3 is TGTGCCAGCAGGATGGACAGCAAAAACATTCAGTACTTC. Its protein product is CASRMDSKNIQYF. Full variable domain (missing parts from reference TRBV2 and TRBJ2-4): EPEVTQTPSHQVTQMGQEVILRCVPISNHLYFYWYRQILGQKVEFLVSFYNNEISEKSEIFDDQFSVERPDGSNFTLKIRSTKLEDSAMYFCASRMDSKNIQYFGAGTRLSVL.

The rearrangement uses TRBV5-5 and TRBJ1-2; TRBD1 might be the D (6 bases). Per the germline V gene, CDR1 is SGHKS and CDR2 is YYEKEE (reference sequence). The V and J ends lost 0 bases and 8 bases respectively, with 14 bases between them. The CDR3 runs 14 residues. This chain's CDR3 is CASSLEGRGKGYTF. CDR3 DNA sequence: TGTGCCAGCAGCTTGGAAGGCAGGGGCAAAGGCTACACCTTC.

The rearrangement uses TRBV10-1 and TRBJ2-5, with TRBD1 identical over 9 bases. The ends lost 0 bases at V and 6 bases at J; junction bases unmatched: 8. Germline loops: CDR1 WNHNN, CDR2 SYGVQD (reference sequence). This CDR3 spans 16 amino acids. The DNA of the CDR3 is TGCGCCAGCAGTGAGTCGACAGGGGGGGCCTGGAAGACCCAGTACTTC. Translating it yields CASSESTGGAWKTQYF.

This clone has just one count. As DNA, the CDR3 is TGTGCCAGCAGTCCCCCGGGCCTGAGCGTACCTGAAGCTTTCTTT. Protein sequence: CASSPPGLSVPEAFF. The rearrangement joins TRBV6-5 to TRBJ1-1; D remains ambiguous. This CDR3 region has 15 residues. Germline V gives CDR1 MNHEY, CDR2 SVGAGI. Trimming left V 5 bases short and J 6 bases short, with 19 bases between.

Comment on this clone: One end of the junction does not line up with germline, which may come from a read error. The V gene is TRBV29-1, the J gene TRBJ2-3; D might be TRBD2 (5 bases). In germline, CDR1 is SQVTM, CDR2 ANQGSEA. There are 12 residues in the CDR3. The CDR3 region is CSVEDGKDSRDF. CDR3 nucleotides: TGCAGCGTTGAAGATGGGAAGGACTCGAGGGATTTT.

The chain uses TRBV27 and TRBJ2-7; 7 nucleotides line up with TRBD1. The CDR3 has 15 amino acids. Germline-derived CDR1 and CDR2 are MNHEY and SMNVEV (reference sequence). Trimming took 6 bases from V and 3 from J; bases not matched to a gene: 11. The CDR3 DNA is TGTGCCAGCAGATACATCGGACAGGCCGACTACGAGCAGTACTTC. Translation gives CASRYIGQADYEQYF.

The gene calls are TRBV7-9 and TRBJ1-6; no firm D call. Looked up from germline, CDR1 is SEHNR and CDR2 is FQNEAQ (reference sequence). The CDR3 covers 13 residues. The germline V and J ends were trimmed by 7 bases and 7 bases, with 11 bases remaining between them. The CDR3 sequence is CASIRGDNSPLHF. CDR3 sequence (DNA): TGTGCCAGCATCAGAGGAGACAATTCACCCCTCCACTTT. Full variable domain (remainder filled in from reference TRBV7-9 and TRBJ1-6): DTGVSQNPRHKITKRGQNVTFRCDPISEHNRLYWYRQTLGQGPEFLTYFQNEAQLEKSRLLSDRFSAERPKGSFSTLEIQRTEQGDSAMYLCASIRGDNSPLHFGNGTRLTVT.

The V call is TRBV20-1, the J call TRBJ2-5; a weak D match, TRBD2 (5 bases). The J call may be wrong; the DNA end is better matched by TRBJ2-7. In germline, CDR1 is DFQATT, CDR2 SNEGSKA (reference sequence). This CDR3 contains 11 residues. Here the CDR3 reads CSAGLIYEQYF. The CDR3 DNA is TGCAGTGCTGGACTTATCTACGAGCAGTACTTC.

This sequence joins TRBV18 and TRBJ1-5, with D possibly being TRBD1 (6 bases). V lost 2 bases and J lost 6, with 11 bases in between. The V gene's germline CDR1 is KGHSH and CDR2 LQKENI. The CDR3 sequence is 14 residues long. Here the CDR3 reads CASSPMGAGQPQHF. CDR3 nucleotide sequence: TGTGCCAGCTCACCAATGGGGGCAGGTCAGCCCCAGCATTTT.

This chain joins TRBV11-3 and TRBJ2-1, with 14 positions matching TRBD2. CDR3 length: 17 residues. The V and J ends lost 1 base and 8 bases, in that order; junction bases with no gene match: 7. Germline loops: CDR1 SGHNT, CDR2 YENEEA. In nucleotides, the CDR3 is TGTGCCAGCAGCTTAGGGAGACTAGCGGGAGGGCGTCATGAGCAGTTCTTC. Encoded protein: CASSLGRLAGGRHEQFF.

The chain has TRBV5-1 and TRBJ1-4; maybe TRBD1 (5 bases). The CDR3 consists of 14 residues. The ends were cut back, 2 bases at V and 8 bases at J, with 13 bases in the middle. Germline-derived CDR1 and CDR2 are SGHRS and YFSETQ. This CDR3 reads CASSLGQGSEKLFF. DNA of the CDR3: TGCGCCAGCAGCTTAGGCCAGGGAAGCGAAAAACTGTTTTTT.

CDR3 nucleotide sequence: TGTGCCAGCACCTTGACCCCTAGCCAAAACATTCAGTACTTC. The encoded protein is CASTLTPSQNIQYF. The chain carries TRBV7-3 and TRBJ2-4; tentatively, D is TRBD2 (5 bases). In germline, CDR1 is SGHTA, CDR2 FQGTGA. The CDR3 consists of 14 residues. Trimming left V 7 bases short and J 5 bases short, with 15 bases between.

The chain recombines TRBV19 with TRBJ1-2, with TRBD1 identical over 9 bases. The ends lost 7 bases at V and 4 bases at J; junction bases unmatched: 13. This CDR3 has 16 amino acids. Germline values: CDR1 LNHDA, CDR2 SQIVND (reference sequence). For the CDR3, the DNA is TGTGCCAGTATAGGGCGGGACAGGGTATTCGGCTATGGCTACACCTTC. Translated: CASIGRDRVFGYGYTF.

V and J are TRBV2 and TRBJ2-7; D tentatively reads TRBD1 or TRBD2 (6 bases each). The CDR3 extends over 12 amino acids. Per the germline V gene, CDR1 is SNHLY and CDR2 is FYNNEI. Trimming pared 5 bases from V and 6 bases from J, leaving 11 bases between. CDR3 DNA: TGTGCCAGCAGTTACAAGGGGGGCGAGCAGTACTTC. Translation gives CASSYKGGEQYF. The whole variable domain, remainder taken from reference TRBV2 and TRBJ2-7, is EPEVTQTPSHQVTQMGQEVILRCVPISNHLYFYWYRQILGQKVEFLVSFYNNEISEKSEIFDDQFSVERPDGSNFTLKIRSTKLEDSAMYFCASSYKGGEQYFGPGTRLTVT.

The chain has TRBV10-1 and TRBJ2-1; tentative D call: TRBD2 (5 bases). The CDR3 length is 12 residues. V was clipped by 6 bases and J by 9 bases, with 12 bases between them. From germline, CDR1 is WNHNN and CDR2 SYGVQD (reference sequence). The CDR3: CASSRGSTEQFF. CDR3 nucleotide sequence: TGCGCCAGCAGCCGAGGGAGTACTGAGCAGTTCTTC.

This clone was picked up a small number of times. The chain links TRBV6-1 to TRBJ2-3; D is unclear. Trimming shortened V by 6 bases and J by 2 bases, and 15 bases separated the two germline ends. CDR3 size: 15 residues. In germline, CDR1 is MNHNS, CDR2 SASEGT. CDR3 sequence (DNA): TGTGCCAGCAGGAGAGAAGTTGCCGCCACAGATACGCAGTATTTT. Translated: CASRREVAATDTQYF.

The chain recombines TRBV7-2 with TRBJ2-7; TRBD2 agrees at 10 bases. Germline CDR1 and CDR2: SGHTA and FQGNSA. With 1 base clipped from V and 5 bases from J, the junction kept 5 bases outside the gene matches. The CDR3 length is 15 residues. In DNA form, the CDR3 reads TGTGCCAGCAGCTTAGGGACTAGCGGAGGGGACGAGCAGTACTTC. It yields the protein CASSLGTSGGDEQYF.

The chain recombines TRBV27 with TRBJ1-5; D call uncertain. CDR3 size: 15 residues. V gave up 2 bases and J gave up 5 bases, with 13 bases separating them. Germline V gene data show CDR1 as MNHEY and CDR2 as SMNVEV (reference sequence). CDR3: CASSLKRSGDQPQHF. CDR3 sequence (DNA): TGTGCCAGCAGTTTAAAGAGGAGTGGAGATCAGCCCCAGCATTTT.

V and J are TRBV27 and TRBJ2-7, with 9 bases that match TRBD1. There are 12 residues in the CDR3. Germline V gene lookup returns CDR1 MNHEY and CDR2 SMNVEV (reference sequence). Losses at the gene ends were 7 bases for V and 6 bases for J; bases not matched to a gene: 4. CDR3 coding DNA: TGTGCCAGCACTGGGACAGGGACCGAGCAGTACTTC. Protein sequence: CASTGTGTEQYF.

The gene calls are TRBV2 and TRBJ1-1; 8 nucleotides agree with TRBD1. The CDR3 spans 13 residues. The ends lost 5 bases at V and 5 bases at J; junction bases unmatched: 4. Germline V gene lookup returns CDR1 SNHLY and CDR2 FYNNEI. CDR3 amino acids: CASSQGAGTEAFF. The CDR3 DNA is TGTGCCAGCAGTCAGGGGGCCGGGACTGAAGCTTTCTTT.

V is TRBV5-1 and J is TRBJ2-5, with TRBD2 matching 7 bases. The V gene's germline CDR1 is SGHRS and CDR2 YFSETQ. Trimming at V came to 4 bases and at J to 5 bases, leaving 5 bases not matched to a gene. The CDR3 extends over 13 amino acids. The CDR3 DNA is TGCGCCAGCAGCGCCCAGGGAGGGGAGACCCAGTACTTC. Encoded protein: CASSAQGGETQYF.

By frequency in the sample, this clone is medium-sized. This chain joins TRBV6-1 and TRBJ1-2; D not certain. The CDR3 consists of 11 residues. CDR1 and CDR2 from the germline V gene are MNHNS and SASEGT. Between the trimmed V and J ends, which lost 10 bases and 1 base, there was a span of 7 bases. The CDR3 is CATSYNYGYTF. The CDR3 region has the DNA TGTGCCACCTCCTATAACTATGGCTACACCTTC.

In nucleotides, the CDR3 is TGTGCCAGCAGCTTAGATCCCGGGGGCTGGGCCGGGGAGCTGTTTTTT. Residues: CASSLDPGGWAGELFF. V and J are TRBV11-2 and TRBJ2-2; tentatively, D is TRBD1 or TRBD2 (6 bases each). The V end was cut by 0 bases, the J end by 6 bases, with 14 bases between. Germline-derived CDR1 and CDR2 are SGHAT and FQNNGV. The CDR3 sequence is 16 residues long.

The gene calls are TRBV5-6 and TRBJ1-4, with 10 bases matching TRBD1. V dropped 2 bases and J dropped 0; count of bases not matched to a gene: 1. In germline, CDR1 is SGHDT, CDR2 YYEEEE. The CDR3 runs 16 residues. In nucleotides, the CDR3 is TGTGCCAGCAGCTTAGGGACAGGGGCAACTAATGAAAAACTGTTTTTT. Protein sequence: CASSLGTGATNEKLFF.

V is TRBV19 and J is TRBJ1-5; D unclear. Germline V gene data show CDR1 as LNHDA and CDR2 as SQIVND (reference sequence). The CDR3 extends over 15 amino acids. V shed 5 bases and J shed 0 bases, with 11 bases lying between them. As DNA, the CDR3 is TGTGCCAGTAGTGTGACACCGTATAGCAATCAGCCCCAGCATTTT. Translated: CASSVTPYSNQPQHF. Full variable domain (remainder filled in from reference TRBV19 and TRBJ1-5): DGGITQSPKYLFRKEGQNVTLSCEQNLNHDAMYWYRQDPGQGLRLIYYSQIVNDFQKGDIAEGYSVSREKKESFPLTVTSAQKNPTAFYLCASSVTPYSNQPQHFGDGTRLSIL.